The rows below give T cell receptor beta chains drawn from one sample of a study of cytomegalovirus exposure and HLA in healthy donors. Here immunoSEQ multiplex PCR was the method, and the copy in TCRdb shows in-frame clones only, minus some. This sample has some 99,000 clones, with almost 90% found just once. The sequenced material came from PBMCs. The source is a woman between 18 and 30 years old in good health and CMV-seronegative. CDR3s include the opening cysteine and the closing phenylalanine or tryptophan. The D gene is left open where the match is weak. Expanded clones get a size class; other rows say once, few or many, or leave the size out.

.,TRBJ1-3,TRBV27,once,CASSLGQLSGNTIYF,TGTGCCAGCAGTTTAGGACAGCTCTCTGGAAACACCATATATTTT
TRBD1,TRBJ1-6,TRBV7-3,.,CASSLFGQGQSPLHF,TGTGCCAGCAGCTTATTCGGACAGGGGCAATCACCCCTCCACTTT
TRBD1,TRBJ1-4,TRBV7-9,.,CASSRQGAFEKLFF,TGTGCCAGCAGCCGACAGGGGGCGTTCGAAAAACTGTTTTTT
.,TRBJ2-7,TRBV30,.,CAWSVGQYEQYF,TGTGCCTGGAGTGTAGGACAGTACGAGCAGTACTTC
TRBD1,TRBJ1-4,TRBV15,.,CATSRGTGGNEKLFF,TGTGCCACCAGCAGAGGGACAGGGGGAAATGAAAAACTGTTTTTT
TRBD2,TRBJ2-7,TRBV2,.,CASMQRGESYEQYF,TGTGCCAGCATGCAGCGGGGGGAGTCCTACGAGCAGTACTTC
TRBD1,TRBJ1-5,TRBV10-2,.,CASSGFGDRAGNQPQHF,TGCGCCAGCAGTGGCTTCGGGGACAGGGCTGGCAATCAGCCCCAGCATTTT
TRBD1,TRBJ1-4,TRBV30,.,CAWASPDRGSEKLFF,TGTGCCTGGGCCTCCCCGGACAGGGGAAGTGAAAAACTGTTTTTT
TRBD1,TRBJ1-2,TRBV28,.,CASSPRTGGYGYTF,TGTGCCAGCAGTCCCCGGACAGGGGGCTATGGCTACACCTTC
.,TRBJ2-5,TRBV9,.,CASSGSSGRMETQYF,TGTGCCAGCAGCGGCTCATCGGGGAGAATGGAGACCCAGTACTTC
.,TRBJ2-7,TRBV5-5,.,CASSFKYFDYEQYF,TGTGCCAGCAGCTTTAAGTACTTTGACTACGAGCAGTACTTC
.,TRBJ2-1,TRBV5-4,.,CASSSNSMSSYNEQFF,TGTGCCAGCAGCTCAAATAGTATGAGCTCCTACAATGAGCAGTTCTTC
.,TRBJ2-7,TRBV4-2,.,CASSQELSGTYEQYF,TGTGCCAGCAGCCAAGAATTATCGGGAACCTACGAGCAGTACTTC
TRBD1,TRBJ1-6,TRBV5-5,.,CASRLGTGGLPNSPLHF,TGTGCCAGCAGGCTGGGGACAGGGGGTCTTCCGAATTCACCCCTCCACTTT
TRBD1,TRBJ1-1,TRBV6-1,.,CASSERQGLNTEAFF,TGTGCCAGCAGCGAGAGACAGGGTCTGAACACTGAAGCTTTCTTT
.,TRBJ2-7,TRBV30,.,CAGNFWRGLPYEQYF,TGTGCCGGGAACTTTTGGAGGGGTCTCCCCTACGAGCAGTACTTC
.,TRBJ2-1,TRBV4-1,.,CASSQATGYNEQFF,TGCGCCAGCAGCCAAGCCACAGGTTACAATGAGCAGTTCTTC